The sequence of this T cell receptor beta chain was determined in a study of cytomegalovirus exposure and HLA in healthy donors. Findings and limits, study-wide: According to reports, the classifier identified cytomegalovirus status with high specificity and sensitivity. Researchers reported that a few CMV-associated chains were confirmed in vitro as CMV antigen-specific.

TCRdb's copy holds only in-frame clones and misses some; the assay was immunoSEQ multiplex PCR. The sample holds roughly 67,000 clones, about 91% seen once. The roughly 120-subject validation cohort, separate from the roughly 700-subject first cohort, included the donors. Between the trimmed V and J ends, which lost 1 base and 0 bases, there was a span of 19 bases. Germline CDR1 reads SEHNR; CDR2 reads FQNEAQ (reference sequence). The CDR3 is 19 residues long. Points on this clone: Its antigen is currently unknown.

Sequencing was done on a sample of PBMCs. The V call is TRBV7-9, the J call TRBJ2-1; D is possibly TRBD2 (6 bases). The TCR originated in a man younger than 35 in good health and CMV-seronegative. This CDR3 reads CASSLGGGAGVRSYNEQFF. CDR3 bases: TGTGCCAGCAGCTTAGGAGGAGGAGCGGGTGTCCGCTCCTACAATGAGCAGTTCTTC. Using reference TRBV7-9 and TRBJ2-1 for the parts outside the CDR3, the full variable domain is DTGVSQNPRHKITKRGQNVTFRCDPISEHNRLYWYRQTLGQGPEFLTYFQNEAQLEKSRLLSDRFSAERPKGSFSTLEIQRTEQGDSAMYLCASSLGGGAGVRSYNEQFFGPGTRLTVL.